This entry lists 16 T cell receptor beta chains sequenced from one sample in a study of blood T cell repertoires in COVID-19. Assay: immunoSEQ multiplex PCR; the TCRdb copy retains only in-frame clones and omits some. Of fewer than 250,000 clones listed, 85% to 90% are singletons. The specimen sequenced was peripheral blood. These receptors all come from a man in his thirties or forties with COVID-19, enrolled during active disease.

The CDR3 sequence: CASSFSVSGQGAYEQYF. CDR3 nucleotide sequence: TGTGCCAGCAGTTTTTCAGTTTCGGGTCAGGGGGCCTACGAGCAGTACTTC. The chain employs TRBV27 and TRBJ2-7; 7 bases are shared with TRBD1. V shed 3 bases and J 2 bases; nucleotides not matched to a gene: 13. This CDR3 has 17 amino acids. From germline, CDR1 is MNHEY and CDR2 SMNVEV (reference sequence).

This chain joins TRBV9 and TRBJ1-5, with 10 bases lining up with TRBD1. The CDR3 runs 15 residues. Germline trimming cut 0 bases from V and 5 bases from J; bases unmatched to any gene: 2. From germline, CDR1 is SGDLS and CDR2 YYNGEE. The CDR3 here is CASSVGGTGDQPQHF. The DNA of the CDR3 is TGTGCCAGCAGCGTAGGTGGGACAGGGGATCAGCCCCAGCATTTT. The complete variable domain, with remaining parts taken from reference TRBV9 and TRBJ1-5, reads DSGVTQTPKHLITATGQRVTLRCSPRSGDLSVYWYQQSLDQGLQFLIQYYNGEERAKGNILERFSAQQFPDLHSELNLSSLELGDSALYFCASSVGGTGDQPQHFGDGTRLSIL.

The V call is TRBV2, the J call TRBJ1-4, with unresolved D. This CDR3 has 15 residues. Germline CDR1 is SNHLY and CDR2 is FYNNEI. V was trimmed by 6 bases and J by 4 bases, leaving 15 bases between them. The CDR3 DNA is TGTGCCAGCAGGAAAGAGGAGAGCCGTAATGAAAAACTGTTTTTT. This codes for CASRKEESRNEKLFF. The variable domain in full, completed from reference TRBV2 and TRBJ1-4, reads EPEVTQTPSHQVTQMGQEVILRCVPISNHLYFYWYRQILGQKVEFLVSFYNNEISEKSEIFDDQFSVERPDGSNFTLKIRSTKLEDSAMYFCASRKEESRNEKLFFGSGTQLSVL.

The chain links TRBV4-1 to TRBJ1-4; possibly TRBD1 for D (6 bases). CDR1 is MGHRA and CDR2 is YSYEKL in the germline V gene. CDR3 length: 17 residues. The V end was cut by 4 bases, the J end by 4 bases, with 19 bases between. The CDR3 region is CASSPRYGEGVNEKLFF. CDR3 bases: TGCGCCAGCAGCCCAAGATATGGGGAGGGGGTTAATGAAAAACTGTTTTTT.

This sequence joins TRBV6-5 and TRBJ2-1, with TRBD2 matching 11 bases. The J segment lost 10 bases and the V segment lost 6 bases, leaving 11 bases of the junction unmatched. There are 15 residues in the CDR3. The germline V gene has CDR1 MNHEY and CDR2 SVGAGI. The CDR3 is CASSPLAGAQGEQFF. CDR3 coding DNA: TGTGCCAGCAGCCCACTAGCGGGAGCTCAAGGGGAGCAGTTCTTC.

J is TRBJ1-1 and V is TRBV7-9, with D possibly TRBD1 on 5 matching bases. Per the germline V gene, CDR1 is SEHNR and CDR2 is FQNEAQ (reference sequence). The CDR3 spans 14 residues. V lost 2 bases and J lost 4, with 11 bases in between. The CDR3 loop is CASSLQGPTTEAFF. The CDR3 DNA sequence: TGTGCCAGCAGCTTACAGGGCCCGACCACTGAAGCTTTCTTT.

This chain joins TRBV5-1 and TRBJ1-2; TRBD1 is a possible D gene (6 bases). The CDR3 has 13 residues. CDR1 and CDR2 (germline): SGHRS, YFSETQ. V shed 4 bases and J shed 5 bases, with 12 bases lying between them. The CDR3 loop is CASSPEGVYGYTF. In DNA, the CDR3 is TGCGCCAGCAGCCCTGAGGGGGTTTATGGCTACACCTTC.

This chain links TRBV10-3 with TRBJ2-3; 8 bases line up with TRBD2. Germline CDR1 reads ENHRY; CDR2 reads SYGVKD. V was clipped by 4 bases and J by 6 bases; unmatched bases: 6. The CDR3 spans 14 residues. CDR3 nucleotides: TGTGCCATCAGTGGCAGCGGGAGACTGGATACGCAGTATTTT. Residues: CAISGSGRLDTQYF.

CDR3 region: CASSLAGRYGYTF. In DNA form, the CDR3 reads TGTGCCAGCAGTTTAGCTGGGCGTTATGGCTACACCTTC. The V call is TRBV12-3 or TRBV12-4, the J call TRBJ1-2, with D unresolved. V was cut by 0 bases and J by 5 bases, with 7 bases left in between. CDR3 length equals 13 residues.

V is TRBV24-1 and J is TRBJ2-7; D might be TRBD2 (6 bases). This CDR3 is 13 amino acids long. Trimming cost V 6 bases and J 7 bases, with 15 bases left between them. Per germline, CDR1 KGHDR and CDR2 SFDVKD. CDR3 DNA: TGTGCCACCAGTCCAGCAGAGGCGGGGGAGCAGTACTTC. Translated, it gives CATSPAEAGEQYF.

This clone appeared a few times. V and J are TRBV6-6 and TRBJ2-7; no reliable D call. Germline CDR1 is MNHNY and CDR2 is SVGAGI (reference sequence). This CDR3 is 13 amino acids long. Trimming left V 0 bases short and J 3 bases short, with 6 bases between. CDR3 residues: CASSYSYSYEQYF. As DNA, the CDR3 is TGTGCCAGCAGTTACTCGTATAGCTACGAGCAGTACTTC.

This chain links TRBV10-3 with TRBJ1-6; TRBD1 agrees at 8 bases. The J segment lost 7 bases and the V segment lost 5 bases, leaving 1 base of the junction unmatched. The CDR3 totals 13 residues. In germline, CDR1 is ENHRY, CDR2 SYGVKD. The CDR3 loop reads CAISRDRNSPLHF. In nucleotides, the CDR3 is TGTGCCATCAGTCGGGACAGGAATTCACCCCTCCACTTT.

The rearrangement links TRBV5-6 to TRBJ1-5; tentative D call: TRBD1 (5 bases). Germline V gene sequence: CDR1 SGHDT, CDR2 YYEEEE. V gave up 4 bases and J gave up 6 bases, with 17 bases separating them. The CDR3 has 15 amino acids. CDR3: CASSPRVDRSQPQHF. The DNA of the CDR3 is TGTGCCAGCAGCCCCAGGGTAGATCGGAGTCAGCCCCAGCATTTT.

V and J are TRBV7-3 and TRBJ1-1; no reliable D call. CDR3 length equals 14 residues. V was cut by 2 bases and J by 2 bases, with 9 bases left in between. Germline loops: CDR1 SGHTA, CDR2 FQGTGA. CDR3 amino acids: CASSLFGVNTEAFF. The CDR3 DNA reads TGTGCCAGCAGCTTATTCGGGGTAAACACTGAAGCTTTCTTT. Combining the CDR3 with reference TRBV7-3 and TRBJ1-1 gives the whole variable domain GAGVSQTPSNKVTEKGKYVELRCDPISGHTALYWYRQSLGQGPEFLIYFQGTGAADDSGLPNDRFFAVRPEGSVSTLKIQRTERGDSAVYLCASSLFGVNTEAFFGQGTRLTVV.

There are a few counts of this clone. V and J are TRBV5-1 and TRBJ1-3; D perhaps matches TRBD1 (6 bases). Trimming took off 2 bases at V and 1 base at J, with 10 bases between the two ends. The CDR3 consists of 15 residues. Germline CDR1 SGHRS, CDR2 YFSETQ. The CDR3 coding sequence is TGCGCCAGCAGCTTTACAGGGTCATCTGGAAACACCATATATTTT. Amino acid sequence: CASSFTGSSGNTIYF.

The V call is TRBV5-1, the J call TRBJ2-2; perhaps TRBD1 as D (6 bases). V gave up 3 bases and J gave up 6 bases, with 15 bases separating them. Germline V gives CDR1 SGHRS, CDR2 YFSETQ. This CDR3 contains 15 residues. The DNA for the CDR3 is TGCGCCAGCAGCTCGGACAGTTTAAGAGCCGGGGAGCTGTTTTTT. Encoded protein: CASSSDSLRAGELFF.